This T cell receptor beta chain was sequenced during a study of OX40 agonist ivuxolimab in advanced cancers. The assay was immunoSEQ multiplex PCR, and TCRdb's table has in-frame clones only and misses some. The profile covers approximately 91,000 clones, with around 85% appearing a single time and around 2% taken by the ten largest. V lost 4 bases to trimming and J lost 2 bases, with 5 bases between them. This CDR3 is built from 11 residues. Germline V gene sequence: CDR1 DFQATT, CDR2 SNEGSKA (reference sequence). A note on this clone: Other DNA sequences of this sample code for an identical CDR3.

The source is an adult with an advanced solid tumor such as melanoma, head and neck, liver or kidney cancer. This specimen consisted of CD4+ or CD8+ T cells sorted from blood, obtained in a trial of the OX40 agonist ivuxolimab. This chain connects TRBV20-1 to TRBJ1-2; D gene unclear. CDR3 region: CSATPNYGYTF. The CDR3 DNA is TGCAGTGCTACCCCAAACTATGGCTACACCTTC.